These 3 T cell receptor beta chains originate from one sample sequenced in a study of T cell responses to AZD1222 COVID-19 vaccine. Sequencing was performed with immunoSEQ multiplex PCR; in TCRdb, only in-frame clones are kept and a portion is missing. The sample records around 150,000 clones, approximately 90% being singletons. Sequenced material: peripheral blood, taken on day 0 of AZD1222 vaccination. Receptors originate from an adult in good health.

This chain uses TRBV14 with TRBJ1-1; tentatively, D is TRBD1 (5 bases). The germline V and J ends were trimmed by 2 bases and 4 bases, with 8 bases remaining between them. CDR1 and CDR2 (germline): SGHDN, FVKESK. There are 13 residues in the CDR3. CDR3 nucleotide sequence: TGTGCCAGCAGCCAAACCACAGGCACTGAAGCTTTCTTT. It translates to CASSQTTGTEAFF.

This clone was seen once. The rearrangement links TRBV14 to TRBJ2-5; D might be TRBD1 or TRBD2, each matching 5 bases. V lost 0 bases and J lost 1, with 15 bases in between. The CDR3 spans 17 residues. Looked up from germline, CDR1 is SGHDN and CDR2 is FVKESK. As DNA, the CDR3 is TGTGCCAGCAGCCAAGAGGGGGACCGCCGACTCCAAGAGACCCAGTACTTC. It translates to CASSQEGDRRLQETQYF.

V and J are TRBV2 and TRBJ1-5; no clear D gene. Deletions cut 7 bases from V and 0 bases from J, with 10 bases between. The CDR3 loop spans 14 amino acids. Germline values: CDR1 SNHLY, CDR2 FYNNEI. The CDR3 protein is CASIGSNSNQPQHF. CDR3 nucleotides: TGTGCCAGCATAGGCAGCAATAGCAATCAGCCCCAGCATTTT.